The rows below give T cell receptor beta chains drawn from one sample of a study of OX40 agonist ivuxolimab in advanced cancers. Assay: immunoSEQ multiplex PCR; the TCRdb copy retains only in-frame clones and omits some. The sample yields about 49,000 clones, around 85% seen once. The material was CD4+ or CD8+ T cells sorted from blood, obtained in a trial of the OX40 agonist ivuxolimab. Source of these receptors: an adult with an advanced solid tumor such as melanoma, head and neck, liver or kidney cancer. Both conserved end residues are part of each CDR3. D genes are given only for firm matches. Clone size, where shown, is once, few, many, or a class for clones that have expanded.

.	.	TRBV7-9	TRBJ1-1	TGTGCCAGCATCCCGGGATTCGGGGCTGAAGCTTTCTTT	CASIPGFGAEAFF
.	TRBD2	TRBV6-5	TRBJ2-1	TGTGCCAGCAGGGGGATGGCGGGGGGGCCCGGTGAGCAGTTCTTC	CASRGMAGGPGEQFF
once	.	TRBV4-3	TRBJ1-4	TGCGCCAGCAGCCAAGAAATAGGGGGGGCTGGAGAAAAACTGTTTTTT	CASSQEIGGAGEKLFF
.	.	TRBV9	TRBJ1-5	TGTGCCAGCAGCGTAGCAGGCGGTGATCAGCCCCAGCATTTT	CASSVAGGDQPQHF
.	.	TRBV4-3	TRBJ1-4	TGCGCCAGCAGCCAAGACTCGGGGAGTTGGAAACTGTTTTTT	CASSQDSGSWKLFF
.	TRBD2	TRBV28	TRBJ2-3	TGTGCCAGCAGTTCCCGGCTAGCGGGGGGGCACCCTAGCGCAGATACGCAGTATTTT	CASSSRLAGGHPSADTQYF
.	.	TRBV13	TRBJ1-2	TGTGCCAGCAGCTTAGACGGACAGCCGTACGGCTACACCTTC	CASSLDGQPYGYTF
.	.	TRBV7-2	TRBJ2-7	TGTGCCAGCAGCTTAAACAGGTTCTCCTACGAGCAGTACTTC	CASSLNRFSYEQYF
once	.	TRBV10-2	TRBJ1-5	TGCGCCAGCAGTGAGTACAGGCATCAGCCCCAGCATTTT	CASSEYRHQPQHF
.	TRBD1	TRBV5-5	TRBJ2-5	TGTGCCAGCAGCTTGGAGGGGGCCCAGGAGACCCAGTACTTC	CASSLEGAQETQYF
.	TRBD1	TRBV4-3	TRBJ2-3	TGCGCCAGCAGCCGAGAACAGGGGTCGGAAGATACGCAGTATTTT	CASSREQGSEDTQYF
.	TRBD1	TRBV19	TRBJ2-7	TGTGCCAGTAGTACATTACCAAATAGACAGGGATTCTCCTACGAGCAGTACTTC	CASSTLPNRQGFSYEQYF
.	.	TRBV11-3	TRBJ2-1	TGTGCCAGCAGCTTAGGGGTAAATGAGCAGTTCTTC	CASSLGVNEQFF
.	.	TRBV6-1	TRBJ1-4	TGTGCCAGCAGTGAAGGTCATGTGGGGCGGGTAAATGAAAAACTGTTTTTT	CASSEGHVGRVNEKLFF
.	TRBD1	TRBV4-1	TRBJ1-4	TGCGCCAGCAGCCAAAGAGTCCCGGGACAGGGAGAATGGGAAAAACTGTTTTTT	CASSQRVPGQGEWEKLFF
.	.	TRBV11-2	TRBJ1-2	TGTGCCAGCAGCTTAGAAGAGTATGGCTACACCTTC	CASSLEEYGYTF
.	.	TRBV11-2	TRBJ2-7	TGTGCCAGCAGCTTATTTGTTATCGGGTCCTCCTACGAGCAGTACTTC	CASSLFVIGSSYEQYF
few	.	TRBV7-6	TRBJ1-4	TGTGCCAGCAGCTTAGTACGTGGGTTAGGGGAAAAACTGTTTTTT	CASSLVRGLGEKLFF
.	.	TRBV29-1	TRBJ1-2	TGCAGCGCCCGAGGGGGATTTGGCTACACCTTC	CSARGGFGYTF
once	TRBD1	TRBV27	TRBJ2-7	TGTGCCAGCAGTGAATTCCGAAGCCCTGGGACAGCCTACGAGCAGTACTTC	CASSEFRSPGTAYEQYF
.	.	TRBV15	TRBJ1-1	TGTGCCACCAGCAGAGATCGTCAGCTTCTTCGTTTGGCTTTCTTT	CATSRDRQLLRLAFF
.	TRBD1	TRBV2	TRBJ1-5	TGTGCCAGCAGAACCGCAGGGGGGAGCAATCAGCCCCAGCATTTT	CASRTAGGSNQPQHF
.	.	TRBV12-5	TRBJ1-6	TGTGCTAGTGGCTCCAAAGTTTTTCCGAGTTCACCCCTCCACTTT	CASGSKVFPSSPLHF
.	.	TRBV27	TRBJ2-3	TGTGCCAGCAGTTTGAGGACCCTACGGGAACTCACAGATACGCAGTATTTT	CASSLRTLRELTDTQYF
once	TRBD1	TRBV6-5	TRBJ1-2	TGTGCCAGCAGTTACGCTGGGACAGGAGATGGCTACACCTTC	CASSYAGTGDGYTF
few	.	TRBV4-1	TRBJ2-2	TGCGCCAGCAGCCTTACAGCGAACACCGGGGAGCTGTTTTTT	CASSLTANTGELFF
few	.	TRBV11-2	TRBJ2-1	TGTGCCAGCAGCTTAGGGGGGTCCTACAATGAGCAGTTCTTC	CASSLGGSYNEQFF
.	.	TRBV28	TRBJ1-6	TGTGCCAGCAGTTTAAGCGTCGGGAGATATTCACCCCTCCACTTT	CASSLSVGRYSPLHF
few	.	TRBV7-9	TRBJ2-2	TGTGCCACGGACACCGGGGAGCTGTTTTTT	CATDTGELFF
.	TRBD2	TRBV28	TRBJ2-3	TGTGCCAGCAGTTTCGAGCTAGCGGGGGCAGATACGCAGTATTTT	CASSFELAGADTQYF
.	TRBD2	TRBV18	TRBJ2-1	TGTGCCAGCTCACCACAGACTAGCGGGGGGAATGAGCAGTTCTTC	CASSPQTSGGNEQFF
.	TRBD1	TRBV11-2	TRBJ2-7	TGTGCCAGCAGCTTAGGCTTTGGACAGGGAGGATACTACGAGCAGTACTTC	CASSLGFGQGGYYEQYF
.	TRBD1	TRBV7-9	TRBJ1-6	TGTGCCAGCAGCCTTGGGACAGGGATCTCACCCCTCCACTTT	CASSLGTGISPLHF
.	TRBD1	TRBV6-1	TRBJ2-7	TGTGCCAGCAGAATAGGACAGGGGGGAAACGAGCAGTACTTC	CASRIGQGGNEQYF
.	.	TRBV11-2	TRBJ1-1	TGTGCCAGCAGCCTTTATGGGGAGACAATGAACACTGAAGCTTTCTTT	CASSLYGETMNTEAFF
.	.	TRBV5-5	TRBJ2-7	TGTGCCAGCAGCTTGGACGGGGGCCAACTCTCCTACGAGCAGTACTTC	CASSLDGGQLSYEQYF